These 13 T cell receptor beta chains were sequenced from one sample in a study of beta chain features in type 1 diabetes. Every isolated RNA sample was fully reverse transcribed, so sequencing captured expressed TCRB transcripts. Clones were sequenced by immunoSEQ multiplex PCR, and TCRdb holds only the in-frame ones, with some missing. This sample has roughly 500,000 clones, with about 32% found just once. The specimen sequenced was naive CD4+ T cells from blood. These receptors were obtained from a man between 18 and 35 years old in good health.

This clone has only a few counts. This chain connects TRBV18 to TRBJ2-7; no clear D gene. The CDR3 contains 14 residues. Trimming left V 3 bases short and J 0 bases short, with 9 bases between. CDR1 is KGHSH and CDR2 is LQKENI in the germline V gene. The CDR3 loop is CASSPLSYSYEQYF. Written as DNA, the CDR3 is TGTGCCAGCTCACCTCTGTCTTACTCCTACGAGCAGTACTTC.

The chain carries TRBV6-5 and TRBJ2-4; D may be TRBD2 (5 bases). The CDR3 loop spans 14 amino acids. V shed 6 bases and J shed 6 bases, with 15 bases lying between them. Germline CDR1 is MNHEY and CDR2 is SVGAGI. CDR3 nucleotide sequence: TGTGCCAGCAGCCCCAGCGGAAATACAAACATTCAGTACTTC. This translates into CASSPSGNTNIQYF.

This clone occurred a few times. Written as DNA, the CDR3 is TGTGCCAGCAGCTTAATGGCTGCGGAGACCCAGTACTTC. Its translation is CASSLMAAETQYF. This rearrangement joins TRBV7-3 to TRBJ2-5; D not resolved. The germline V gene encodes CDR1 SGHTA and CDR2 FQGTGA. V dropped 1 base and J dropped 5 bases, with 8 bases sitting between them. The CDR3 spans 13 residues.

V is TRBV29-1 and J is TRBJ2-7; a weak D match, TRBD1 (5 bases). Per the germline V gene, CDR1 is SQVTM and CDR2 is ANQGSEA. Trimming shortened V by 5 bases and J by 5 bases, and 16 bases separated the two germline ends. The CDR3 has 13 amino acids. DNA for the CDR3: TGCAGCGTTAGGGGCAGGGCTCGGGACGAGCAGTACTTC. Translating gives CSVRGRARDEQYF.

With respect to this clone: At the DNA level, this CDR3 is encoded by other sequences in the same sample as well. The J gene is TRBJ2-7, the V gene TRBV30, with 12 nucleotides matching TRBD2. Germline loops: CDR1 GTSNPN, CDR2 SVGIG (reference sequence). With V trimmed by 5 bases and J by 1 base, 3 bases remained unmatched. The CDR3 extends over 14 amino acids. The CDR3 protein is CAWSGLAGSYEQYF. In DNA, the CDR3 is TGTGCCTGGTCTGGACTAGCGGGGTCCTACGAGCAGTACTTC.

This clone turned up a few times. The chain employs TRBV29-1 and TRBJ1-2; no definite D call. Germline CDR1 SQVTM, CDR2 ANQGSEA. V lost 0 bases to trimming and J lost 4 bases, with 3 bases between them. The CDR3 spans 11 residues. DNA of the CDR3: TGCAGCGTTGAAGAGCCCTATGGCTACACCTTC. This encodes CSVEEPYGYTF. The full variable domain, rest sourced from reference TRBV29-1 and TRBJ1-2, is SAVISQKPSRDICQRGTSLTIQCQVDSQVTMMFWYRQQPGQSLTLIATANQGSEATYESGFVIDKFPISRPNLTFSTLTVSNMSPEDSSIYLCSVEEPYGYTFGSGTRLTVV.

J is TRBJ1-2 and V is TRBV7-6, with no clear D. Trimming cost V 6 bases and J 2 bases, with 13 bases left between them. CDR1 SGHVS and CDR2 FNYEAQ come from the germline V gene. The CDR3 extends over 14 amino acids. The CDR3 reads CASRPWTGNYGYTF. The CDR3 DNA reads as TGTGCCAGCAGACCCTGGACGGGGAACTATGGCTACACCTTC.

The chain combines TRBV19 with TRBJ2-1, with 8 bases lining up with TRBD1. Unmatched junction bases numbered 7, after V lost 6 bases and J lost 3 bases. In germline, CDR1 is LNHDA, CDR2 SQIVND (reference sequence). The length of the CDR3 is 15 residues. CDR3 in amino acids: CASSIPGQGYNEQFF. CDR3 nucleotide sequence: TGTGCCAGTAGCATCCCCGGACAGGGCTACAATGAGCAGTTCTTC.

This clone showed up just a few times. V usage is TRBV7-8 and J usage is TRBJ2-1, with 9 bases fitting TRBD1. Losses at the gene ends were 6 bases for V and 8 bases for J; bases not matched to a gene: 11. CDR1 and CDR2 from the germline V gene are SGHVS and FQNEAQ. This CDR3 spans 15 amino acids. Written as DNA, the CDR3 is TGTGCCAGCAGGCGGGACAGGGAGAGTAGGGATGAGCAGTTCTTC. Translating gives CASRRDRESRDEQFF.

This chain connects TRBV7-9 to TRBJ2-3; 8 bases are a match to TRBD2. The J segment lost 9 bases and the V segment lost 7 bases, leaving 9 bases of the junction unmatched. The CDR3 length is 13 residues. Germline V lookup: CDR1 SEHNR, CDR2 FQNEAQ (reference sequence). The CDR3 DNA is TGTGCCAGCAAACCTGCGGGAGGAGGAACGCAGTATTTT. Amino acid sequence: CASKPAGGGTQYF. Full variable domain (remainder filled in from reference TRBV7-9 and TRBJ2-3): DTGVSQNPRHKITKRGQNVTFRCDPISEHNRLYWYRQTLGQGPEFLTYFQNEAQLEKSRLLSDRFSAERPKGSFSTLEIQRTEQGDSAMYLCASKPAGGGTQYFGPGTRLTVL.

This clone was detected only a few times. CDR3 region: CASSLEDRGQDTQYF. CDR3 nucleotide sequence: TGCGCCAGCAGCTTAGAGGACAGGGGGCAAGATACGCAGTATTTT. V gene TRBV5-1 combines with J gene TRBJ2-3, with TRBD1 matching over 11 bases. CDR1 is SGHRS and CDR2 is YFSETQ in the germline V gene. With 2 bases clipped from V and 5 bases from J, the junction kept 4 bases outside the gene matches. The CDR3 is 15 amino acids.

This clone was found a few times. The chain couples TRBV29-1 to TRBJ2-1; 9 nucleotides line up with TRBD1. The CDR3 contains 13 residues. Germline assignment: CDR1 SQVTM and CDR2 ANQGSEA. The V and J ends lost 8 bases and 4 bases, in that order; junction bases with no gene match: 6. DNA for the CDR3: TGCAGCTCGGGGGACAGGGCTTACAATGAGCAGTTCTTC. Translated, it gives CSSGDRAYNEQFF.

The sample holds a few counts of this clone. The junction and the germline gene differ at one end; a read error may be behind it. This chain joins TRBV7-7 and TRBJ2-7; the D is unclear. This CDR3 region has 14 residues. From germline, CDR1 is SSHAT and CDR2 FNYEAQ (reference sequence). CDR3 protein: CASSLTASSYEQYF. The CDR3 bases are TGTGCTAGCAGCTTAACGGCCAGCTCCTACGAGCAGTACTTC. Full variable domain (outside the CDR3, taken from reference TRBV7-7 and TRBJ2-7): GAGVSQSPRYKVTKRGQDVTLRCDPISSHATLYWYQQALGQGPEFLTYFNYEAQPDKSGLPSDRFSAERPEGSISTLTIQRTEQRDSAMYRCASSLTASSYEQYFGPGTRLTVT.